The table lists the clone carrying this TCR beta chain with many counts. Its antigen is unknown. V shed 3 bases and J shed 4 bases, with 11 bases lying between them. The CDR3 covers 14 residues. Germline lookup yields CDR1 SGHTA and CDR2 FQGNSA. The source of the sample is a study of T cell repertoires in cytomegalovirus infection. On the study more broadly: Both recently identified HLA-C-restricted and well-studied HLA-B-restricted CMV epitopes were used in the study. Evidence of both CMV infection and a matching HLA type came from public TCR beta signatures.

Broader study findings: Frequencies of public TCR beta families were cumulated, and this identified carriers of CMV plus the relevant HLA. The ex vivo response showed dominance by HLA-C-restricted CMV-specific TCR beta clonotypes.

TCRdb re-called the reads with MiXCR, one entry per CDR3 protein. In the table there are approximately 260,000 distinct CDR3 sequences, 22% of which are singletons. Specimen: cultured PBMCs, collected from culture after CMV antigen stimulation. The rearrangement uses TRBV7-2 and TRBJ2-3; D remains ambiguous. The source of this sequence is a human donor in good health (CMV status not recorded). Some clones in this sample may be carry-over from other donors' samples. The CDR3: CASSFTMRPDTQYF. DNA for the CDR3: TGTGCCAGCAGCTTCACCATGAGGCCAGATACGCAGTATTTT.